Included here is one T cell receptor (beta chain) sequence, with context. Its antigen remains unknown. The data stem from a study of cytomegalovirus exposure and HLA in healthy donors. Study summary: Roughly 85 million unique TCRs from HLA-typed donors were held in an early release of data. Study-wide results and caveats: Cytomegalovirus association was listed for 170 or so TCR beta chains. A later analysis associated 16,000 or so TCR beta sequences with HLA alleles at a 0.05 false discovery rate. TCR beta V segments were, for the most part, productive about 87% or about 30% of the time in an earlier analysis.

From germline, CDR1 is SGHNT and CDR2 YYREEE (reference sequence). J gave up 5 bases and V 3 bases, and 8 bases lay outside the gene matches. CDR3 length: 16 residues. A multiplex PCR was run with 60 Vbeta primers and 13 Jbeta primers. Profiling relied on immunoSEQ multiplex PCR, and the TCRdb table lists in-frame clones only, not all of them. The sample consists of 120,000 to 150,000 clones, 70% to 75% of them appearing once. The rearrangement joins TRBV5-4 to TRBJ2-5, with TRBD2 matching 12 bases. The clonotype comes from a woman aged 25 to 45 in good health and CMV-seronegative. Sequencing input: PBMCs. CDR3 region: CASSSGGTSGLETQYF. CDR3 DNA: TGTGCCAGCAGCTCAGGCGGGACTAGCGGGTTGGAGACCCAGTACTTC.